This TCR beta chain stems from a study of T cell responses to AZD1222 COVID-19 vaccine. TCRdb keeps only in-frame clones here, not all; method: immunoSEQ multiplex PCR. The top ten clones hold 18% of a sample with about 150,000 clones, roughly nine tenths of them seen once. Trimming removed 1 base at V and 3 bases at J, with 4 bases between. The CDR3 consists of 13 residues. Germline V gene sequence: CDR1 SGHVS, CDR2 FNYEAQ. This clonotype was sampled from an adult in good health. This chain joins TRBV7-6 and TRBJ1-5, with no clear D. This specimen was peripheral blood, taken on day 0 of AZD1222 vaccination. The CDR3 region is CASSLGLNQPQHF. The CDR3 DNA is TGTGCCAGCAGCTTAGGACTCAATCAGCCCCAGCATTTT.